Each of the 20 T cell receptor beta chains below was sequenced from the same sample in a study of blood T cell repertoires in COVID-19. The repertoire was sequenced with immunoSEQ multiplex PCR; TCRdb's copy has only in-frame clones and lacks some. This table holds some 350,000 clones, about 93% found once. The sequenced material came from peripheral blood. These receptors were taken from a woman aged 18-35 years who had recovered from COVID-19.

The DNA of the CDR3 is TGTGCCAGCAGCCTTCGGGGGAGAGATGAAAAACTGTTTTTT. Translated: CASSLRGRDEKLFF. The chain employs TRBV11-3 and TRBJ1-4; D possibly corresponds to TRBD1 (5 bases). There are 14 residues in the CDR3. The V gene lost 5 bases and the J gene lost 6 bases, with 13 bases spanning the gap. The V gene's germline CDR1 is SGHNT and CDR2 YENEEA.

The chain joins TRBV25-1 to TRBJ1-5; possible D gene TRBD1, 6 bases. Trimming shortened V by 9 bases and J by 5 bases, and 17 bases separated the two germline ends. This CDR3 is built from 14 residues. Germline V CDR1 and CDR2: MGHDK, SYGVNS. The CDR3 DNA sequence: TGTGCCAGAGCCGTGGGGACAAAGGATCAGCCCCAGCATTTT. This codes for CARAVGTKDQPQHF.

The rearrangement uses TRBV28 and TRBJ2-4; 8 nucleotides agree with TRBD1. The J segment lost 0 bases and the V segment lost 6 bases, leaving 13 bases of the junction unmatched. The CDR3 runs to 18 residues. Germline CDR1 MDHEN, CDR2 SYDVKM. The CDR3 spells CASSPGQVYLLAKNIQYF. CDR3 coding DNA: TGTGCCAGCAGCCCGGGACAGGTGTACCTTTTAGCCAAAAACATTCAGTACTTC.

The chain employs TRBV14 and TRBJ1-1, with TRBD1 matching 8 bases. This CDR3 has 15 amino acids. V lost 4 bases and J lost 6; bases outside the gene matches: 10. The V gene's germline CDR1 is SGHDN and CDR2 FVKESK. The CDR3 nucleotides are TGTGCCAGCAGCCTTGAGGACAGGGATCTTCCTGAAGCTTTCTTT. It yields the protein CASSLEDRDLPEAFF. Using reference TRBV14 and TRBJ1-1 for the parts outside the CDR3, the full variable domain is EAGVTQFPSHSVIEKGQTVTLRCDPISGHDNLYWYRRVMGKEIKFLLHFVKESKQDESGMPNNRFLAERTGGTYSTLKVQPAELEDSGVYFCASSLEDRDLPEAFFGQGTRLTVV.

The CDR3 bases are TGCAGCGTTGTCTGGCAGGTTGAGCAGTTCTTC. Its translation is CSVVWQVEQFF. The chain combines TRBV29-1 with TRBJ2-1; D is undetermined. The CDR3 contains 11 residues. Per germline, CDR1 SQVTM and CDR2 ANQGSEA. V lost 4 bases to trimming and J lost 9 bases, with 10 bases between them.

V is TRBV19 and J is TRBJ2-2; TRBD2 might be the D (5 bases). The CDR3 covers 15 residues. Per the germline V gene, CDR1 is LNHDA and CDR2 is SQIVND (reference sequence). V dropped 1 base and J dropped 3 bases, with 9 bases sitting between them. CDR3 in DNA: TGTGCCAGTAGTATAGCGCGGACTTACACCGGGGAGCTGTTTTTT. Translation: CASSIARTYTGELFF.

The CDR3 region has the DNA TGTGCCAGCAGCCCGGGGACTAGGACTAGCACAGATACGCAGTATTTT. Its protein is CASSPGTRTSTDTQYF. This chain connects TRBV11-2 to TRBJ2-3; 8 bases match TRBD2. Trimming removed 5 bases from V and 0 bases from J; junction bases left unmatched: 7. Germline CDR1 SGHAT, CDR2 FQNNGV. The CDR3 extends over 16 amino acids.

This chain links TRBV12-2 with TRBJ2-1; the table's D gene call, TRBD2, was not cross checked with the DNA. TRBV12-2 is reported as a pseudogene. The CDR3 is made up of 13 amino acids. The CDR3 DNA reads as TGTGCAAGTCGCTCTGAGCGGAGCAATGAGCAGTTCTTC. This encodes CASRSERSNEQFF.

This chain connects TRBV6-6 to TRBJ1-2, with unresolved D. The CDR3 is made up of 13 amino acids. The germline V and J ends were trimmed by 8 bases and 1 base, with 11 bases remaining between them. CDR1 and CDR2 (germline): MNHNY, SVGAGI (reference sequence). This chain's CDR3 is CASGPTDNYGYTF. CDR3 in DNA: TGTGCCAGCGGCCCAACAGATAACTATGGCTACACCTTC.

CDR3 sequence: CASSSPLLRTEAFF. DNA for the CDR3: TGTGCCAGCAGCTCCCCTCTCCTCAGGACTGAAGCTTTCTTT. The chain carries TRBV11-3 and TRBJ1-1, with unresolved D. CDR3 size: 14 residues. Per germline, CDR1 SGHNT and CDR2 YENEEA. Deletions cut 4 bases from V and 5 bases from J, with 14 bases between.

The chain links TRBV5-4 to TRBJ2-1; TRBD1 matches at 7 bases. CDR1 is SGHNT and CDR2 is YYREEE in the germline V gene (reference sequence). J lost 10 bases, V lost 2 bases, and 6 bases had no gene match. The CDR3 totals 13 residues. CDR3 in DNA: TGTGCCAGCAGCTTAAACCGGGACAGCGAGCAGTTCTTC. It specifies CASSLNRDSEQFF.

This sequence joins TRBV7-9 and TRBJ1-2; a weak D match, TRBD1 (6 bases). The CDR3 length is 14 residues. CDR1 SEHNR and CDR2 FQNEAQ come from the germline V gene (reference sequence). The ends were cut back, 4 bases at V and 2 bases at J, with 11 bases in the middle. CDR3 region: CASSSRGTNYGYTF. The CDR3 bases are TGTGCCAGCAGCTCTCGTGGGACAAACTATGGCTACACCTTC.

The chain employs TRBV6-6 and TRBJ2-7; maybe TRBD1 (6 bases). The V gene lost 0 bases and the J gene lost 7 bases, with 13 bases spanning the gap. CDR3 length equals 14 residues. From germline, CDR1 is MNHNY and CDR2 SVGAGI (reference sequence). CDR3 in DNA: TGTGCCAGCAGTTACTCGGATTTTAGGGGGGAGCAGTACGTC. It yields the protein CASSYSDFRGEQYV.

The DNA of the CDR3 is TGTGCCAGCAGCTTAGGGCCCCAAAACGGGGAGCAGTTCTTC. Amino acid sequence: CASSLGPQNGEQFF. The rearrangement links TRBV7-2 to TRBJ2-1; D gene ambiguous. Trimming cost V 1 base and J 10 bases, with 14 bases left between them. The V gene's germline CDR1 is SGHTA and CDR2 FQGNSA. The CDR3 sequence is 14 residues long.

V and J are TRBV12-3 or TRBV12-4 and TRBJ1-2; TRBD1 is a possible D gene (5 bases). The CDR3 totals 13 residues. Trimming removed 3 bases at V and 8 bases at J, with 13 bases between. The CDR3 coding sequence is TGTGCCAGCAGTTTGGGGCCGACCGAGGGCTACACCTTC. Amino acid sequence: CASSLGPTEGYTF.

This chain joins TRBV5-1 and TRBJ2-2; 8 bases agree with TRBD2. V gave up 2 bases and J gave up 2 bases; unmatched junction bases: 2. This CDR3 is 15 amino acids long. Germline CDR1 SGHRS, CDR2 YFSETQ. CDR3 coding DNA: TGCGCCAGCAGCTTAAGCGGGAGAAACACCGGGGAGCTGTTTTTT. Encoded protein: CASSLSGRNTGELFF.

The chain recombines TRBV11-2 with TRBJ2-1, with 9 bases lining up with TRBD2. In germline, CDR1 is SGHAT, CDR2 FQNNGV. There are 16 residues in the CDR3. V was clipped by 1 base and J by 15 bases; unmatched bases: 16. The CDR3 DNA reads as TGTGCCAGCAGCTTAGGTGGAGCGGGAGGACCGTTATCTCCGTTCTTC. Translating it yields CASSLGGAGGPLSPFF.

The CDR3 DNA sequence: TGTGCCAGCAGCTTAGATTTAGGGGGCGATGAGCAGTTCTTC. It codes for CASSLDLGGDEQFF. The J gene is TRBJ2-1, the V gene TRBV7-9; the match to TRBD1 covers 7 bases. This CDR3 is built from 14 residues. The junction had 5 bases not matched to a gene; V was cut back by 1 base and J by 8 bases. The germline CDR1 and CDR2 sequences are SEHNR and FQNEAQ (reference sequence).

The chain joins TRBV18 to TRBJ2-1; 7 nucleotides line up with TRBD2. Trimming removed 2 bases from V and 15 bases from J; junction bases left unmatched: 19. Germline V CDR1 and CDR2: KGHSH, LQKENI. The CDR3 loop spans 16 amino acids. CDR3 bases: TGTGCCAGCTCACCAAAGTTAGTTTCTACTAGCGCCCATGCGTTCTTC. Protein product: CASSPKLVSTSAHAFF.

The chain combines TRBV2 with TRBJ1-1; TRBD1 matches at 9 bases. The germline V gene has CDR1 SNHLY and CDR2 FYNNEI. The length of the CDR3 is 14 residues. Losses at the gene ends were 7 bases for V and 6 bases for J; bases not matched to a gene: 9. The CDR3 DNA reads TGTGCCAGCATCGAAGGGACAGGGATAGCTGAAGCTTTCTTT. It translates to CASIEGTGIAEAFF.